Listed below are T cell receptor beta chains from one sample, sequenced in a study of post-analysis software for immune sequencing data. TCRdb fed the PCR reads into MiXCR, producing one record per CDR3 protein. The sample shows fewer than 550,000 distinct CDR3 sequences, roughly 34% of them seen only once. The sample was blood. Receptor source: a girl younger than 18 with multiple sclerosis. Both conserved end residues are part of each CDR3. A D gene is named only where the DNA matches it firmly. Clone size is shown for a subset of rows, as once, few, many or a class of expanded clone.

CDR3aa | CDR3nt | j_gene | abundance | v_gene | d_gene
CASSLSSGGVGEQFF | TGTGCCAGCAGCCTAAGTAGCGGGGGGGTGGGGGAGCAGTTCTTC | TRBJ2-1 | . | TRBV3-1 | TRBD2
CASTLRGSSSPLHF | TGTGCCAGCACCCTGAGAGGAAGTAGTTCACCCCTCCACTTT | TRBJ1-6 | . | TRBV12-3/TRBV12-4 | .
CASSLTGPRLQETQYF | TGCGCCAGCAGCCTTACAGGTCCCCGACTCCAAGAGACCCAGTACTTC | TRBJ2-5 | . | TRBV5-1 | .
CASSPFERGGSYNEQFF | TGTGCCAGCAGCCCCTTCGAGCGGGGGGGCTCCTACAATGAGCAGTTCTTC | TRBJ2-1 | once | TRBV7-8 | TRBD2
CASSPGQGATGANVLTF | TGTGCCAGCAGTCCGGGACAGGGGGCTACTGGGGCCAACGTCCTGACTTTC | TRBJ2-6 | few | TRBV12-3/TRBV12-4 | TRBD1
CSVRPRQAGTEAFF | TGCAGCGTTAGGCCAAGGCAGGCGGGAACTGAAGCTTTCTTT | TRBJ1-1 | . | TRBV29-1 | .
CASSYSISRAKNIQYF | TGTGCCAGCAGTTACTCGATAAGCAGGGCAAAAAACATTCAGTACTTC | TRBJ2-4 | . | TRBV6-5 | .
CASRLDGTEKLFF | TGTGCCAGCAGGTTGGACGGAACTGAAAAACTGTTTTTT | TRBJ1-4 | . | TRBV2 | .
CSAPAVERTLYGYTF | TGCAGTGCCCCAGCGGTGGAGAGAACCCTCTATGGCTACACCTTC | TRBJ1-2 | few | TRBV20-1 | .
CASSPDSSGGAETQYF | TGTGCCAGCAGCCCCGATTCTAGCGGGGGGGCCGAGACCCAGTACTTC | TRBJ2-5 | few | TRBV7-3 | TRBD2
CASSYRGAGTEAFF | TGTGCCAGCAGTTACCGGGGGGCGGGAACTGAAGCTTTCTTT | TRBJ1-1 | few | TRBV2 | .
CASSLRTSGTQYF | TGTGCCAGCAGCTTAAGGACTTCGGGGACCCAGTACTTC | TRBJ2-5 | . | TRBV11-2 | .
CASSSGAGDYNEQFF | TGCGCCAGCAGCTCCGGGGCAGGCGATTACAATGAGCAGTTCTTC | TRBJ2-1 | once | TRBV5-1 | .
CATSAPGGGGQGGYGYTF | TGTGCCACCAGTGCCCCTGGGGGCGGGGGTCAAGGTGGATATGGCTACACCTTC | TRBJ1-2 | . | TRBV24-1 | .
CASSSASGGAGTYNEQFF | TGTGCCAGCAGTTCTGCTAGCGGGGGGGCTGGGACCTACAATGAGCAGTTCTTC | TRBJ2-1 | few | TRBV6-5 | TRBD2
CSATYGGQVQETQYF | TGCAGTGCTACCTATGGGGGACAGGTCCAAGAGACCCAGTACTTC | TRBJ2-5 | many | TRBV20-1 | TRBD1
CSAGKRGSPTDTQYF | TGCAGTGCTGGGAAGCGGGGCTCCCCCACAGATACGCAGTATTTT | TRBJ2-3 | many | TRBV20-1 | TRBD2
CASRSPSGGEEQYF | TGCGCCAGCAGGTCGCCCTCGGGGGGAGAGGAGCAGTACTTC | TRBJ2-7 | few | TRBV5-1 | TRBD2
CASSYRRDTPSPLHF | TGTGCCAGCAGTTACCGCCGGGACACTCCTTCACCCCTCCACTTT | TRBJ1-6 | . | TRBV6-5 | .
CASSDSGTGSGYTF | TGTGCCAGCAGTGACTCAGGGACAGGGTCTGGCTACACCTTC | TRBJ1-2 | few | TRBV6-4 | TRBD1
CSATLGGGRNYGYTF | TGCAGTGCAACCCTAGGAGGGGGGCGCAACTATGGCTACACCTTC | TRBJ1-2 | . | TRBV20-1 | .
CSAIPQGASGNTIYF | TGCAGTGCTATTCCCCAGGGGGCGAGTGGAAACACCATATATTTT | TRBJ1-3 | . | TRBV20-1 | TRBD1
CASSLFPIGSSGGIDTQYF | TGTGCCAGCAGCTTATTTCCGATTGGGTCTAGCGGAGGAATAGATACGCAGTATTTT | TRBJ2-3 | once | TRBV7-2 | TRBD2
CSASGANYGYTF | TGCAGCGCTTCAGGTGCTAACTATGGCTACACCTTC | TRBJ1-2 | many | TRBV29-1 | .
CASSQGRNEKLFF | TGTGCCAGCTCACAGGGGAGAAATGAAAAACTGTTTTTT | TRBJ1-4 | . | TRBV18 | .
CASSHNRVTRFTGELFF | TGTGCCAGCAGCCACAATCGGGTGACGCGGTTCACCGGGGAGCTGTTTTTT | TRBJ2-2 | . | TRBV7-2 | .
CASSTSEVLYEQYF | TGTGCCAGCAGCACCTCGGAGGTCCTCTACGAGCAGTACTTC | TRBJ2-7 | . | TRBV7-9 | .
CATLDRDKNIQYF | TGTGCCACCTTGGACAGAGACAAAAACATTCAGTACTTC | TRBJ2-4 | . | TRBV6-1 | .
CASFGGDGVGQFF | TGTGCCTCCTTTGGGGGGGATGGGGTTGGACAGTTCTTC | TRBJ2-1 | few | TRBV12-3/TRBV12-4 | TRBD2
CASSYRGSGEQYF | TGTGCCAGCAGTTACAGGGGATCGGGGGAGCAGTACTTC | TRBJ2-5 | few | TRBV12-3/TRBV12-4 | .
CASSYPPDRAGYTF | TGCGCCAGCAGCTATCCCCCAGACAGGGCTGGCTACACCTTC | TRBJ1-2 | few | TRBV4-1 | TRBD1
CASSSGVPQRSYTF | TGCGCCAGCAGCTCAGGTGTCCCGCAAAGAAGCTACACCTTC | TRBJ1-2 | . | TRBV5-1 | .
CASSYWRGGTDTQYF | TGTGCCAGCAGTTACTGGCGGGGGGGCACAGATACGCAGTATTTT | TRBJ2-3 | . | TRBV6-5 | TRBD2
CASSVTGPPSTDTQYF | TGTGCCAGCAGCGTAACAGGGCCCCCTAGCACAGATACGCAGTATTTT | TRBJ2-3 | few | TRBV9 | .
CASSSLDRDSHRRDYGYTF | TGCGCCAGCAGCTCCCTGGACAGAGACTCCCATCGCAGGGACTATGGCTACACCTTC | TRBJ1-2 | . | TRBV5-1 | .
CASSAGDRSSSPLHF | TGTGCCAGCAGCGCCGGGGACAGGTCGAGTTCACCCCTCCACTTT | TRBJ1-6 | . | TRBV9 | TRBD1
CSASRGNEQFF | TGCAGTGCAAGCCGAGGCAATGAGCAGTTCTTC | TRBJ2-1 | . | TRBV20-1 | .
CSASEGFYEQYF | TGCAGTGCTAGCGAGGGGTTCTACGAGCAGTACTTC | TRBJ2-7 | . | TRBV20-1 | .
CASSYEARKFF | TGTGCCAGCAGTTACGAGGCGAGGAAGTTCTTC | TRBJ2-1 | . | TRBV6-6 | .
CASSLGQATISTDTQYF | TGTGCCAGCAGCTTAGGACAGGCGACCATTAGCACAGATACGCAGTATTTT | TRBJ2-3 | . | TRBV11-2 | .
CASSPSMNQPQHF | TGTGCCAGCAGTCCCAGTATGAATCAGCCCCAGCATTTT | TRBJ1-5 | . | TRBV12-3/TRBV12-4 | .
CACSLGYGDSTDTQYF | TGTGCCTGCAGCTTAGGTTACGGAGACTCCACAGATACGCAGTATTTT | TRBJ2-3 | . | TRBV11-2 | .
CASSVRLAGGRVTKNIQYF | TGTGCCAGCAGCGTCCGACTAGCGGGGGGGCGCGTGACCAAAAACATTCAGTACTTC | TRBJ2-4 | . | TRBV9 | TRBD2
CASSQEPSGGLAGELFF | TGTGCCAGCAGCCAAGAGCCTAGCGGGGGTTTGGCCGGGGAGCTGTTTTTT | TRBJ2-2 | . | TRBV4-2 | TRBD2
CSAGTGANEKLFF | TGCAGTGCGGGGACAGGGGCTAATGAAAAACTGTTTTTT | TRBJ1-4 | . | TRBV20-1 | TRBD1
CASSRLGQGNEQYF | TGTGCCAGCAGTCGATTAGGACAGGGGAACGAGCAGTACTTC | TRBJ2-7 | . | TRBV6-6 | TRBD1
CSAKPQVNIQYF | TGCAGTGCCAAACCCCAAGTAAACATTCAGTACTTC | TRBJ2-4 | many | TRBV20-1 | .
CASSLQPGLTDTQYF | TGTGCCAGCAGCTTACAGCCCGGCCTCACAGATACGCAGTATTTT | TRBJ2-3 | few | TRBV7-2 | .
CASSSRPISGELFF | TGCGCCAGCAGCTCACGACCAATATCCGGGGAGCTGTTTTTT | TRBJ2-2 | few | TRBV5-1 | .
CASSPAAPLDEQYF | TGTGCCAGCTCACCGGCCGCCCCGTTGGACGAGCAGTACTTC | TRBJ2-7 | . | TRBV18 | .
CSVPRGAEAFF | TGCAGCGTCCCACGGGGGGCTGAAGCTTTCTTT | TRBJ1-1 | many | TRBV29-1 | .
CASANRDRWGGEQFF | TGTGCCAGCGCAAACCGGGACAGGTGGGGGGGTGAGCAGTTCTTC | TRBJ2-1 | . | TRBV28 | .
CAISESGEDTQYF | TGTGCCATCAGTGAGTCCGGGGAAGATACGCAGTATTTT | TRBJ2-3 | . | TRBV10-3 | .
CASSQEGQSGYTF | TGTGCCAGCAGCCAAGAGGGGCAGAGTGGCTACACCTTC | TRBJ1-2 | once | TRBV3-1 | .
CASSLGRARGQGYTF | TGTGCCAGCAGTTTAGGGAGGGCCAGGGGGCAAGGCTACACCTTC | TRBJ1-2 | few | TRBV28 | TRBD1
CASSLTARGDEQFF | TGTGCCAGCAGCTTAACGGCCCGGGGTGATGAGCAGTTCTTC | TRBJ2-1 | . | TRBV7-3 | .
CASSLGGVAGANVLTF | TGTGCCAGCAGCTTAGGGGGGGTAGCTGGGGCCAACGTCCTGACTTTC | TRBJ2-6 | few | TRBV11-2 | .